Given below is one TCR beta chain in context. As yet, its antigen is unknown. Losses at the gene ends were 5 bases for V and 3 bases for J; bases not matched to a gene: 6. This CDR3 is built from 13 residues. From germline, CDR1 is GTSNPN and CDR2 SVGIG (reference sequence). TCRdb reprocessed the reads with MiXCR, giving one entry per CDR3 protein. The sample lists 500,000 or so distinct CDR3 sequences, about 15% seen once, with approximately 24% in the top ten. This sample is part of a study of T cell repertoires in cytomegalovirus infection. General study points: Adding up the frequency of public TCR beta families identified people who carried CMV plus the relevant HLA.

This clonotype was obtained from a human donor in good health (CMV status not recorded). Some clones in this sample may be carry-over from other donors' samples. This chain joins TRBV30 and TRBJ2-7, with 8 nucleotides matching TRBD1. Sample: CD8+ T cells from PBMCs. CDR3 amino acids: CAWSITGGYEQYF. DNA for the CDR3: TGTGCCTGGTCGATCACAGGGGGCTACGAGCAGTACTTC. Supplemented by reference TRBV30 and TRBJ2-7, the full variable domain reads SQTIHQWPATLVQPVGSPLSLECTVEGTSNPNLYWYRQAAGRGLQLLFYSVGIGQISSEVPQNLSASRPQDRQFILSSKKLLLSDSGFYLCAWSITGGYEQYFGPGTRLTVT.